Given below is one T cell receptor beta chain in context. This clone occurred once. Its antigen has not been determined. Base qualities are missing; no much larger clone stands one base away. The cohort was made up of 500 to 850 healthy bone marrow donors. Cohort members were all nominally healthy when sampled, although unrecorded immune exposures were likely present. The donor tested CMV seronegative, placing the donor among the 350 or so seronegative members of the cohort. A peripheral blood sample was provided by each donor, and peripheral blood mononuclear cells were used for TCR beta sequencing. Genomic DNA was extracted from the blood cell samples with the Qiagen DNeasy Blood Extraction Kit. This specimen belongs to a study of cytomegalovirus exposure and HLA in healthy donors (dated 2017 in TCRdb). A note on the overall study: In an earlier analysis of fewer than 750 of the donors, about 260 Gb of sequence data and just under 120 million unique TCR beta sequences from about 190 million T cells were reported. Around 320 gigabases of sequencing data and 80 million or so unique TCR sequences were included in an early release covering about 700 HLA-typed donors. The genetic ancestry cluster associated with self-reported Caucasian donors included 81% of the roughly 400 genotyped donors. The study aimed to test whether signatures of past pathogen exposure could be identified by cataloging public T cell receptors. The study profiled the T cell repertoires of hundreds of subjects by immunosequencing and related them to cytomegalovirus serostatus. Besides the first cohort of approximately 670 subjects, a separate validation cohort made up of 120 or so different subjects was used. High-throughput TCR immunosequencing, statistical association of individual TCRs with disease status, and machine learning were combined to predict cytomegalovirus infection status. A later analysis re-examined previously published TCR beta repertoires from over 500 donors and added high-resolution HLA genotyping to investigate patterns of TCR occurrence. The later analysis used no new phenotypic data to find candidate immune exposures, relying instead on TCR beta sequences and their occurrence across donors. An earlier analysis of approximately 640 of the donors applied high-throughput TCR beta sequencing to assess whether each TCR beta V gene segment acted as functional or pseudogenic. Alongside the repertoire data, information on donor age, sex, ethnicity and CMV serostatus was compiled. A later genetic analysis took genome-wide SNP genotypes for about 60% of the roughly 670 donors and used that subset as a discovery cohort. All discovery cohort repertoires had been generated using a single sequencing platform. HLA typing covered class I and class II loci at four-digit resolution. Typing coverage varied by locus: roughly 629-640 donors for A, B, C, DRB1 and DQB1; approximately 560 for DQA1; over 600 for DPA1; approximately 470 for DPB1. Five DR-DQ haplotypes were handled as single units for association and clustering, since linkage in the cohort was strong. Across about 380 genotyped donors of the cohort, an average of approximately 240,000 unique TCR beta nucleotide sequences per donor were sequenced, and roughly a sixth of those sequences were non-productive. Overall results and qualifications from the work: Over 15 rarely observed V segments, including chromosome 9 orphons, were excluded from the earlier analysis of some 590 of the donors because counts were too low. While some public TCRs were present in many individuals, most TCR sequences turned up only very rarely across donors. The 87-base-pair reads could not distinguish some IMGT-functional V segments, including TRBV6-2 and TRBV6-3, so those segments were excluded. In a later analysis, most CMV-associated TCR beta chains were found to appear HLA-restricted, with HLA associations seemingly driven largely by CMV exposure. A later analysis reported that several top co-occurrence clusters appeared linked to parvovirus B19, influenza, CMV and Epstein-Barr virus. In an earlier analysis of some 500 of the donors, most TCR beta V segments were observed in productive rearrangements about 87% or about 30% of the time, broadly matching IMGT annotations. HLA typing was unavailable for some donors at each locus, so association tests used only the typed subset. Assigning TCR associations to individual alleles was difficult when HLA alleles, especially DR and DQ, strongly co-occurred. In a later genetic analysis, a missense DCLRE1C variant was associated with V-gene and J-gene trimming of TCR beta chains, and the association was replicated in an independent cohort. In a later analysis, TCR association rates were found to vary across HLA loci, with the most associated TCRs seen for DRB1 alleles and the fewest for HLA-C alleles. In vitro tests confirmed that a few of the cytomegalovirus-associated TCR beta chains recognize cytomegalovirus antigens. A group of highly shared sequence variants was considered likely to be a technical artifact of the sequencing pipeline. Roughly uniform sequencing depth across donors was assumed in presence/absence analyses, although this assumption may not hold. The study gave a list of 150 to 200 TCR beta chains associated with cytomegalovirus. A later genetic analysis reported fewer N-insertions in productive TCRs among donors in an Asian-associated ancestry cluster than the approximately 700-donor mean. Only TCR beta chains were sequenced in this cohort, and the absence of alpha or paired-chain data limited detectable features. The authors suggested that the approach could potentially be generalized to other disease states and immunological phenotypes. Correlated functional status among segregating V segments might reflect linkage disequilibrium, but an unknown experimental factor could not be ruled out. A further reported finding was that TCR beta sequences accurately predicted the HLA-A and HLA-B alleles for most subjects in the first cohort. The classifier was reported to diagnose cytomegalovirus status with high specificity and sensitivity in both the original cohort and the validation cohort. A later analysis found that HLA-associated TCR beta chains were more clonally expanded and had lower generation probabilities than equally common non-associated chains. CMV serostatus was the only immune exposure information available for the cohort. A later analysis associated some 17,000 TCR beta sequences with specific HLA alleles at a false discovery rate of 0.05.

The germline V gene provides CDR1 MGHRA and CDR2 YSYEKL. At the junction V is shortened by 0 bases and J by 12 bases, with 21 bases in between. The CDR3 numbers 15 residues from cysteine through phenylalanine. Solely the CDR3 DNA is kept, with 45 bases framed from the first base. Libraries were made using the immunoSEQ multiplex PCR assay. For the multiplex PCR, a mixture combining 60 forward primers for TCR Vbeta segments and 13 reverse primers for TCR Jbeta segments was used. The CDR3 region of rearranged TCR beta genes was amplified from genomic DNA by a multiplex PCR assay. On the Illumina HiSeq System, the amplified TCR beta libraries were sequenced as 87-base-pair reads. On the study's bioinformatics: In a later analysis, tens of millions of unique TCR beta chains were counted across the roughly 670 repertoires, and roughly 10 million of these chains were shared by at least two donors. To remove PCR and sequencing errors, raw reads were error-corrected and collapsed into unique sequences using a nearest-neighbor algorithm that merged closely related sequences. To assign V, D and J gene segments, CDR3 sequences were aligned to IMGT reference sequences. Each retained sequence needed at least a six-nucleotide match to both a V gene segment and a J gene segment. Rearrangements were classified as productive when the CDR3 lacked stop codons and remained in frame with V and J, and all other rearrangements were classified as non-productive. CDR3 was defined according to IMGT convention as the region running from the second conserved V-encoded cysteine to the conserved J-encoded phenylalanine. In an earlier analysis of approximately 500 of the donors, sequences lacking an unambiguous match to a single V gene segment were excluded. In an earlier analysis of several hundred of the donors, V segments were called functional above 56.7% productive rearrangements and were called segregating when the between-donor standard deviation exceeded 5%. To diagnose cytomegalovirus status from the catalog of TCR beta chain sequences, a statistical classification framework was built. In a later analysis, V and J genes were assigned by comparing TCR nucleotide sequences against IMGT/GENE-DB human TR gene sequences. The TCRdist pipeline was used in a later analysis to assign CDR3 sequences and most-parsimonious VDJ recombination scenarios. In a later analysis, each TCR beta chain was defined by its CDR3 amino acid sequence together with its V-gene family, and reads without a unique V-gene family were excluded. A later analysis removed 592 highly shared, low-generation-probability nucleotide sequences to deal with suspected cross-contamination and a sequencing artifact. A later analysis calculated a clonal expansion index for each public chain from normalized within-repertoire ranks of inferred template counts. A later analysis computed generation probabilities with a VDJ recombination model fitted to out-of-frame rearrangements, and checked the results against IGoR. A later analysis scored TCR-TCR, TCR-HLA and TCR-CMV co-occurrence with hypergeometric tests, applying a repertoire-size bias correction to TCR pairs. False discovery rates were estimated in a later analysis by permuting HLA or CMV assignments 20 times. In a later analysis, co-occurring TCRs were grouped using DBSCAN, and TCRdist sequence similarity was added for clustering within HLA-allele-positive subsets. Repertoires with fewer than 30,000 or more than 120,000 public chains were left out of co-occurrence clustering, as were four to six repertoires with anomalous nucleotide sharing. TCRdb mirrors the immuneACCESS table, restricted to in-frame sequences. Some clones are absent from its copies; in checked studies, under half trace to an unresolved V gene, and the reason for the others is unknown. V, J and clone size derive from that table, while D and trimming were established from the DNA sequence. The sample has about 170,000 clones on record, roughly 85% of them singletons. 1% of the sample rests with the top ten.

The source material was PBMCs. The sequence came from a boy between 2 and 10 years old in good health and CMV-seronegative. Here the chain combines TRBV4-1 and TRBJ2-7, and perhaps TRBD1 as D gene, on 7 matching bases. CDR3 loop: CASSQDLGRQGGMYF. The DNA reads TGCGCCAGCAGCCAAGATCTGGGTAGGCAGGGGGGTATGTACTTC.